This T cell receptor beta chain was profiled in a study of blood T cells in healthy people across ages. Findings of the study overall: The long-lived group displayed more naive CD4+ cells, plus higher diversity, than the aged donors did.

Donor samples were obtained from healthy Caucasian individuals from Russia, aged about 6 to 95. The sample holds a few counts of this clonotype. Its antigen is unknown. The CDR3 covers 15 residues. It was with a sample-barcoded 5' primer and a J-beta primer mix that a second PCR of roughly 7 to 12 cycles was run. Through a template-switch adaptor with 12 random nucleotides, each cDNA molecule received a tag. TCRdb itself ran the 5' RACE reads through MiXCR, one entry per CDR3 protein. The sample holds some 880,000 distinct CDR3 sequences; 36% are singletons and the top ten take over 10%. The rearrangement joins TRBV21-1 to TRBJ1-5. TRBV21-1 is termed a pseudogene. The TCR comes from a man younger than 30 in good health. The sample taken for sequencing was blood. CDR3 loop: CASSKVGRSWQPQHF. The CDR3 bases are TGTGCCAGCAGCAAAGTAGGTAGATCATGGCAGCCCCAGCATTTT.